This entry features one T cell receptor (beta chain) sequence. Its target is not known. The method was immunoSEQ multiplex PCR; TCRdb's version includes in-frame clones alone and lacks a portion of them. In the table there are millions of clones, 90% to 95% of which are singletons. This sample stems from a study of shared clonotypes between healthy human individuals. General study results and limits: On the whole, naive subsets had larger estimated richness than memory subsets had.

This clonotype originated in a man aged 18 to 30 in good health. Some clones in this sample may be carry-over from other donors' samples. Source material: naive CD4+ T cells from PBMCs. Subset given: CD45RA+ positively selected.

CDR3 residues: CASSRRNIETQYF. The CDR3 DNA reads as TGTGCCAGCAGTCGACGGAACATAGAGACCCAGTACTTC. V is TRBV28 and J is TRBJ2-5, with D unresolved. This CDR3 has 13 residues. Trimming took off 5 bases at V and 4 bases at J, with 11 bases between the two ends. Germline assignment: CDR1 MDHEN and CDR2 SYDVKM.